These 2 T cell receptor beta chains originate from one sample sequenced in a study of CD8+ T cells in alopecia areata. Documented treatment: oral pan-JAK inhibitor, 5-10 mg twice daily. Extracted RNA was reverse transcribed into cDNA, the sequencing template. Using immunoSEQ multiplex PCR, the repertoire was profiled, and TCRdb retains in-frame clones only, with some absent. The sample has some 200,000 clones, about 50% seen once. This sample comprised CD4+ T cells sorted from blood, obtained at week 4, from a patient treated with tofacitinib. The source is a human donor with alopecia areata.

The chain recombines TRBV18 with TRBJ1-2, with D tentatively TRBD1 (5 bases). Trimming left V 0 bases short and J 4 bases short, with 15 bases between. Germline loops: CDR1 KGHSH, CDR2 LQKENI. The CDR3 runs to 16 residues. CDR3 in amino acids: CASSPPGQGSPYGYTF. In nucleotides, the CDR3 is TGTGCCAGCTCACCACCGGGGCAGGGATCCCCCTATGGCTACACCTTC.

This chain joins TRBV29-1 and TRBJ1-2; no firm D call. CDR1 is SQVTM, CDR2 ANQGSEA, per germline. The CDR3 spans 13 residues. The V gene lost 3 bases and the J gene lost 8 bases, with 16 bases spanning the gap. In nucleotides, the CDR3 is TGCAGCGTTGAGGGAGTCGAAACGCGGGGCTACACCTTC. Protein sequence: CSVEGVETRGYTF. The full variable domain, completed using reference TRBV29-1 and TRBJ1-2, is SAVISQKPSRDICQRGTSLTIQCQVDSQVTMMFWYRQQPGQSLTLIATANQGSEATYESGFVIDKFPISRPNLTFSTLTVSNMSPEDSSIYLCSVEGVETRGYTFGSGTRLTVV.